One sample yielded the 25 T cell receptor beta chains listed below, sequenced in a study of preoperative IRX-2 immunotherapy in early breast cancer. The protocol was immunoSEQ multiplex PCR, while the TCRdb copy is restricted to in-frame clones and leaves out a portion. The repertoire includes roughly 26,000 clones, around nine tenths of them detected once, and 25% to 35% sits in the top ten. This sample's treatment: preoperative locoregional IRX-2 cytokine immunotherapy. The sequencing used tumor tissue, collected after IRX-2 immunotherapy. The source of these receptors is a human donor with breast cancer.

This chain joins TRBV7-2 and TRBJ2-1, with D possibly TRBD2 on 7 matching bases. Trimming removed 4 bases at V and 8 bases at J, with 12 bases between. Germline V gives CDR1 SGHTA, CDR2 FQGNSA. CDR3 length: 13 residues. In DNA form, the CDR3 reads TGTGCCAGCAGCTGGGGGGGCAGGGATGAGCAGTTCTTC. Its translation is CASSWGGRDEQFF.

The rearrangement joins TRBV5-5 to TRBJ1-4; the D gene is possibly TRBD1 (5 bases). Trimming stripped 0 bases from V and 8 bases from J, with 17 bases between. This CDR3 region has 16 residues. In germline, CDR1 is SGHKS, CDR2 YYEKEE (reference sequence). The CDR3 loop is CASSLASQGSKEKLFF. The CDR3 region has the DNA TGTGCCAGCAGCTTGGCCTCGCAGGGATCAAAGGAAAAACTGTTTTTT. Drawing the rest from reference TRBV5-5 and TRBJ1-4, the complete variable domain is DAGVTQSPTHLIKTRGQQVTLRCSPISGHKSVSWYQQVLGQGPQFIFQYYEKEERGRGNFPDRFSARQFPNYSSELNVNALLLGDSALYLCASSLASQGSKEKLFFGSGTQLSVL.

The CDR3 protein is CASSFAPGQGYEQYV. CDR3 bases: TGCGCCAGCAGTTTTGCCCCGGGACAGGGTTACGAGCAGTACGTC. The chain combines TRBV5-1 with TRBJ2-7, with 9 bases that match TRBD1. With 5 bases clipped from V and 4 bases from J, the junction kept 10 bases outside the gene matches. This CDR3 region has 15 residues. CDR1 is SGHRS, CDR2 YFSETQ, per germline.

The gene calls are TRBV10-3 and TRBJ1-1; D possibly corresponds to TRBD1 (5 bases). The CDR3 has 12 amino acids. Germline V lookup: CDR1 ENHRY, CDR2 SYGVKD. The V end was cut by 8 bases, the J end by 8 bases, with 15 bases between. The CDR3: CAIREGPSEAFF. CDR3 in DNA: TGTGCCATCCGGGAGGGGCCTTCCGAAGCTTTCTTT.

This rearrangement joins TRBV5-4 to TRBJ1-1; TRBD1 is a possible D gene (5 bases). With 0 bases removed from V and 0 bases from J, the gap between germline ends came to 12 bases. Germline CDR1 SGHNT, CDR2 YYREEE (reference sequence). This CDR3 is built from 16 residues. CDR3 coding DNA: TGTGCCAGCAGCTTGGACCCAGGGAGGATGAACACTGAAGCTTTCTTT. This encodes CASSLDPGRMNTEAFF.

The sample holds one count of this clone. V gene TRBV6-1 combines with J gene TRBJ1-5, with D unclear. V lost 2 bases, J lost 2 bases, and 16 bases lay in between. Germline V gene data show CDR1 as MNHNS and CDR2 as SASEGT. This CDR3 contains 17 residues. The CDR3, as DNA: TGTGCCAGCAGTGAATTGTTGGTCCCTCGGGGCAATCAGCCCCAGCATTTT. This translates into CASSELLVPRGNQPQHF.

V gene TRBV6-1 combines with J gene TRBJ1-5; no reliable D call. V shed 0 bases and J shed 3 bases, with 15 bases lying between them. The CDR3 is made up of 17 amino acids. The V gene's germline CDR1 is MNHNS and CDR2 SASEGT. The CDR3 coding sequence is TGTGCCAGCAGTGAAGCGCGTCGGGGAGGTAACAATCAGCCCCAGCATTTT. It is translated as CASSEARRGGNNQPQHF.

V and J are TRBV28 and TRBJ1-1; D remains unclear. The V and J ends lost 5 bases and 0 bases respectively, with 13 bases between them. CDR1 and CDR2 (germline): MDHEN, SYDVKM. There are 15 residues in the CDR3. The CDR3 is CASSQSANMNTEAFF. For the CDR3, the DNA is TGTGCCAGCAGTCAGAGCGCTAATATGAACACTGAAGCTTTCTTT.

The V gene is TRBV11-2, the J gene TRBJ2-5; 7 bases agree with TRBD2. V lost 0 bases to trimming and J lost 5 bases; unmatched junction nucleotides: 12. There are 17 residues in the CDR3. Germline V gene data show CDR1 as SGHAT and CDR2 as FQNNGV. The CDR3 DNA sequence: TGTGCCAGCAGCTTAGATGGGTCAGGCGCGGGGGAGGAGACCCAGTACTTC. It is translated as CASSLDGSGAGEETQYF.

This chain links TRBV6-1 with TRBJ1-1, with 7 positions matching TRBD1. CDR1 is MNHNS, CDR2 SASEGT, per germline. The V segment lost 6 bases and the J segment 4 bases; nucleotides outside the gene matches: 5. CDR3 length: 13 residues. DNA for the CDR3: TGTGCCAGCAGCCTGACAGGGCTCACTGAAGCTTTCTTT. It translates to CASSLTGLTEAFF.

The chain combines TRBV28 with TRBJ2-1; 8 nucleotides align to TRBD2. V dropped 2 bases and J dropped 1; count of bases not matched to a gene: 4. From germline, CDR1 is MDHEN and CDR2 SYDVKM. This CDR3 spans 16 amino acids. The chain's CDR3 is CASSLASGGSYNEQFF. In DNA form, the CDR3 reads TGTGCCAGCAGTTTAGCGAGCGGGGGATCCTACAATGAGCAGTTCTTC.

The V gene is TRBV27, the J gene TRBJ2-2, with D unclear. In germline, CDR1 is MNHEY, CDR2 SMNVEV (reference sequence). Trimming pared 5 bases from V and 3 bases from J, leaving 13 bases between. This CDR3 has 15 amino acids. The CDR3 loop reads CASSDRIKYTGELFF. CDR3 nucleotides: TGTGCCAGCAGTGACCGAATTAAGTACACCGGGGAGCTGTTTTTT.

The chain combines TRBV10-1 with TRBJ2-1; 10 bases are a match to TRBD1. The CDR3 spans 15 residues. Per germline, CDR1 WNHNN and CDR2 SYGVQD (reference sequence). Trimming cost V 3 bases and J 7 bases; bases outside gene matches: 6. Written as DNA, the CDR3 is TGCGCCAGCAGTGATAGACAGGGGGCGCAGAATGAGCAGTTCTTC. Translating gives CASSDRQGAQNEQFF.

The chain has TRBV6-1 and TRBJ1-2; 9 bases agree with TRBD1. Germline values: CDR1 MNHNS, CDR2 SASEGT. The V segment lost 6 bases and the J segment 9 bases; nucleotides outside the gene matches: 11. The CDR3 has 14 residues. In DNA, the CDR3 is TGTGCCAGCAGGCTCGACAGGGGGGACTTGAGCTACACCTTC. It encodes CASRLDRGDLSYTF.

J is TRBJ1-1 and V is TRBV5-4, with D possibly matching TRBD1 (5 bases). Per the germline V gene, CDR1 is SGHNT and CDR2 is YYREEE (reference sequence). This CDR3 spans 16 amino acids. Trimming left V 0 bases short and J 1 base short, with 13 bases between. CDR3 DNA sequence: TGTGCCAGCAGCTTGGGGCCCCCAGGGCAGAACACTGAAGCTTTCTTT. Translating gives CASSLGPPGQNTEAFF.

The chain recombines TRBV19 with TRBJ1-1; 8 bases line up with TRBD1. V lost 5 bases and J lost 4; bases outside the gene matches: 12. Germline V gives CDR1 LNHDA, CDR2 SQIVND (reference sequence). The CDR3 length is 16 residues. The chain's CDR3 is CASSPSTGARGTEAFF. In DNA, the CDR3 is TGTGCCAGTAGTCCTTCGACAGGGGCTAGGGGCACTGAAGCTTTCTTT.

The chain has TRBV14 and TRBJ1-4, with D uncertain. V lost 1 base and J lost 10, with 7 bases in between. Germline CDR1 and CDR2: SGHDN and FVKESK. The CDR3 runs to 12 residues. CDR3 protein: CASSQADGKLFF. For the CDR3, the DNA is TGTGCCAGCAGCCAAGCAGATGGAAAACTGTTTTTT.

V is TRBV25-1 and J is TRBJ2-2; TRBD2 aligns across 9 bases. Germline CDR1 reads MGHDK; CDR2 reads SYGVNS. Trimming removed 8 bases from V and 3 bases from J; junction bases left unmatched: 16. The CDR3 extends over 18 amino acids. This CDR3 is CASRPLRRGGVDTGELFF. CDR3 nucleotides: TGTGCCAGCCGACCCCTGAGGCGGGGGGGCGTGGACACCGGGGAGCTGTTTTTT.

The chain couples TRBV7-9 to TRBJ1-6, with 8 bases matching TRBD1. The ends lost 5 bases at V and 6 bases at J; junction bases unmatched: 6. The CDR3 has 15 amino acids. Germline V gives CDR1 SEHNR, CDR2 FQNEAQ (reference sequence). CDR3 DNA sequence: TGTGCCAGCAGCCCAACCGACAGGGGTAATTCACCCCTCCACTTT. Translation: CASSPTDRGNSPLHF.

The chain joins TRBV2 to TRBJ2-2; tentatively, D is TRBD1 (6 bases). CDR3 length: 13 residues. V was clipped by 7 bases and J by 6 bases, with 12 bases between them. In germline, CDR1 is SNHLY, CDR2 FYNNEI. Here the CDR3 reads CASNIQGAGELFF. CDR3 in DNA: TGTGCCAGCAACATACAGGGAGCCGGGGAGCTGTTTTTT.

The chain is built from TRBV27 and TRBJ2-3; 12 positions match TRBD2. The V gene end was trimmed by 6 bases and the J gene end by 4 bases; junction bases not matched to a gene: 8. Germline assignment: CDR1 MNHEY and CDR2 SMNVEV (reference sequence). The CDR3 loop spans 16 amino acids. The CDR3, as DNA: TGTGCCAGCAGCCTACCGGGACTAGCGGGTTCAGATACGCAGTATTTT. It codes for CASSLPGLAGSDTQYF.

V usage is TRBV5-4 and J usage is TRBJ2-1; 9 nucleotides line up with TRBD2. The CDR3 length is 15 residues. V lost 0 bases to trimming and J lost 2 bases; unmatched junction nucleotides: 0. Germline CDR1 is SGHNT and CDR2 is YYREEE (reference sequence). This CDR3 is CASSLGGGAYNEQFF. DNA for the CDR3: TGTGCCAGCAGCTTGGGCGGGGGGGCCTACAATGAGCAGTTCTTC.

V is TRBV5-6 and J is TRBJ2-7; D is unresolved. The CDR3 spans 14 residues. Between the trimmed V and J ends, which lost 0 bases and 4 bases, there was a span of 11 bases. From germline, CDR1 is SGHDT and CDR2 YYEEEE. The CDR3 bases are TGTGCCAGCAGCTTGGGGACGGAGAGATACGAGCAGTACTTC. Amino acids: CASSLGTERYEQYF.

V usage is TRBV11-2 and J usage is TRBJ2-1; D is unclear. Germline CDR1 SGHAT, CDR2 FQNNGV. The CDR3 contains 15 residues. Deletions cut 1 base from V and 7 bases from J, with 14 bases between. CDR3 nucleotides: TGTGCCAGCAGCTTAGGAAACAATCTTGGAAATGAGCAGTTCTTC. It yields the protein CASSLGNNLGNEQFF.

This clone was picked up a small number of times. The V and J genes are TRBV2 and TRBJ1-5; D call uncertain. The CDR3 runs 14 residues. V was cut by 3 bases and J by 6 bases, with 12 bases left in between. Germline V lookup: CDR1 SNHLY, CDR2 FYNNEI. CDR3 sequence: CASSDVGSGQPQHF. The CDR3 coding sequence is TGTGCCAGCAGTGACGTGGGCTCGGGTCAGCCCCAGCATTTT.